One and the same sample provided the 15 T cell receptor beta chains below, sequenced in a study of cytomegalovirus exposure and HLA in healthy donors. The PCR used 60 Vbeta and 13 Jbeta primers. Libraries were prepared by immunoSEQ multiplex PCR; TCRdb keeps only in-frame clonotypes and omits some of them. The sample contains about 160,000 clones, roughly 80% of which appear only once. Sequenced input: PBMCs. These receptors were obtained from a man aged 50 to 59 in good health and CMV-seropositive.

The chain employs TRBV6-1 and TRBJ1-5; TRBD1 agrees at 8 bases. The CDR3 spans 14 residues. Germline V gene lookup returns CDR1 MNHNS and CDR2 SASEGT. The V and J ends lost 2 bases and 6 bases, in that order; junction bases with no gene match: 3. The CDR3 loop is CASSEQGASQPQHF. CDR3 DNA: TGTGCCAGCAGTGAACAGGGGGCGAGTCAGCCCCAGCATTTT.

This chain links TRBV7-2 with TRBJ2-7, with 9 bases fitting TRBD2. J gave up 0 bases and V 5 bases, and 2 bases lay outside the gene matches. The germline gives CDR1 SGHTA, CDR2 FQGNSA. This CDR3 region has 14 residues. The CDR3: CASSPGLASYEQYF. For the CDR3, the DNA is TGTGCCAGCAGCCCGGGACTAGCCTCCTACGAGCAGTACTTC.

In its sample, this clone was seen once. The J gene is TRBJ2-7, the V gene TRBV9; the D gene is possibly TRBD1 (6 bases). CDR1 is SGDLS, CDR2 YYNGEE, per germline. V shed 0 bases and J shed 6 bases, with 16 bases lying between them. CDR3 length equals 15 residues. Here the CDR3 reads CASSVEWVQGSEQYF. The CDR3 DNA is TGTGCCAGCAGCGTAGAGTGGGTACAGGGAAGCGAGCAGTACTTC.

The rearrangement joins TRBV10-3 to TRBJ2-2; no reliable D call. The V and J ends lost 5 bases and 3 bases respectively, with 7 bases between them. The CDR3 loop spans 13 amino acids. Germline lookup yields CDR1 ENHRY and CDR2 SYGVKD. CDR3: CAISYMDTGELFF. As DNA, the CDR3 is TGTGCCATCAGTTACATGGACACCGGGGAGCTGTTTTTT.

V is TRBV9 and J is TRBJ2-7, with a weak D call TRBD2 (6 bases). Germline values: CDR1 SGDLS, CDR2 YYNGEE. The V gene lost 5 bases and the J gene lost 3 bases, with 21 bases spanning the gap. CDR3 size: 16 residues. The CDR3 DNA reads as TGTGCCAGCAGTGGAGGGTCCGGGACGTTTTTCTACGAGCAGTACTTC. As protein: CASSGGSGTFFYEQYF.

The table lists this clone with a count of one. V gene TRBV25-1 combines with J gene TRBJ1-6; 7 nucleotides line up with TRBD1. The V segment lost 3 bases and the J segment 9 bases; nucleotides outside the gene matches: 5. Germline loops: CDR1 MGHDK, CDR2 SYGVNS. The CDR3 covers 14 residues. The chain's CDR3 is CASSDDRVISPLHF. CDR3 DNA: TGTGCCAGCAGTGATGACAGGGTTATTTCACCCCTCCACTTT.

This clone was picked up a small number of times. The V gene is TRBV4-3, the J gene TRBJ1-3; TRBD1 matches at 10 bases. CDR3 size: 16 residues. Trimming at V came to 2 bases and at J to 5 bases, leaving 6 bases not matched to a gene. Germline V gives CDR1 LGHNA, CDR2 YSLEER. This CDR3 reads CASSQTDRGQRNTIYF. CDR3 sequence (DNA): TGCGCCAGCAGCCAAACCGACAGGGGGCAAAGAAACACCATATATTTT.

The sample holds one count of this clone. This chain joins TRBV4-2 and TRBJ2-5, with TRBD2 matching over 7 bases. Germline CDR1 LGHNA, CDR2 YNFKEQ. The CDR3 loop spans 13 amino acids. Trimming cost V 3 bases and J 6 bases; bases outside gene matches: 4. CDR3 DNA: TGTGCCAGCAGCCAGGCTAGCGGAAAGACCCAGTACTTC. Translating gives CASSQASGKTQYF.

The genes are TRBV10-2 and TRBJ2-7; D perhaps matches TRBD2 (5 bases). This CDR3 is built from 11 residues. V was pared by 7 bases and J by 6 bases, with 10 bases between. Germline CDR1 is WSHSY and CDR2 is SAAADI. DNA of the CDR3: TGCGCCAGCACCTCCGGAGGCGAGCAGTACTTC. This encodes CASTSGGEQYF.

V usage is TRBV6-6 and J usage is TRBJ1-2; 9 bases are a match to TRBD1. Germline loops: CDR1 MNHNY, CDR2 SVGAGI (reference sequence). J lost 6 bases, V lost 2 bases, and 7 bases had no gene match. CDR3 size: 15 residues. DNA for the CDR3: TGTGCCAGCAGTTACACCGGGACAGGGACGCATGGCTACACCTTC. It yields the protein CASSYTGTGTHGYTF.

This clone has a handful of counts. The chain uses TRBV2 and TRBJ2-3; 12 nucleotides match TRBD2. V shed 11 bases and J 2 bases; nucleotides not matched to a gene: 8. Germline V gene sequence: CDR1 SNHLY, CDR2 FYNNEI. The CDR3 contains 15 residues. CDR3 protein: CAVLAGGMSTDTQYF. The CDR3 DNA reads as TGTGCCGTCCTAGCGGGGGGGATGTCCACAGATACGCAGTATTTT.

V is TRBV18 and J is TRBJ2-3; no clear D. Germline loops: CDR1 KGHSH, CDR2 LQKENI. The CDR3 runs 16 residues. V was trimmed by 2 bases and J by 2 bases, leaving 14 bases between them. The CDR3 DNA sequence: TGTGCCAGCTCACCAAATTCTAGGATGGCCACAGATACGCAGTATTTT. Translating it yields CASSPNSRMATDTQYF.

This CDR3 reads CASSLAGQGGNEQFF. In DNA form, the CDR3 reads TGCGCCAGCAGCTTGGCGGGACAGGGGGGGAATGAGCAGTTCTTC. This chain links TRBV5-1 with TRBJ2-1, with 11 bases lining up with TRBD1. The CDR3 covers 15 residues. CDR1 SGHRS and CDR2 YFSETQ come from the germline V gene. J lost 7 bases, V lost 0 bases, and 3 bases had no gene match.

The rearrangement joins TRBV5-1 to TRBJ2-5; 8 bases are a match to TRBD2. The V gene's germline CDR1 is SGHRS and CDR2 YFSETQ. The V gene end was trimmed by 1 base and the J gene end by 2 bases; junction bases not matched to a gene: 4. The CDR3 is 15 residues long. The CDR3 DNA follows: TGCGCCAGCAGCTTGTTCGGGGGGGGTCAAGAGACCCAGTACTTC. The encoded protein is CASSLFGGGQETQYF.

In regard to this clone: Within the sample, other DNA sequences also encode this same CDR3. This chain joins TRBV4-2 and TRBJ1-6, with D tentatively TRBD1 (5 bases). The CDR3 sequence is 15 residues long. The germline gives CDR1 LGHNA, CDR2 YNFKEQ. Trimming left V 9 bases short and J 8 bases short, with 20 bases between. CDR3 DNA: TGTGCCAGTAGTCGGCACGGGGACTACGATTCACCCCTCCACTTT. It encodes CASSRHGDYDSPLHF.